This T cell receptor beta chain appears in the sequencing data of a study of T-cell memory formation after mild COVID-19. TCRdb reprocessed the 5' RACE reads with MiXCR, giving one entry per CDR3 protein. The data show over 450,000 distinct CDR3 sequences, 20% seen once. The CDR3 loop spans 12 amino acids. This clonotype was seen at least ten times. The chain is built from TRBV21-1 and TRBJ2-7. TRBV21-1 is assigned pseudogene status. The sequence was obtained from an adult woman who had mild COVID-19 (a few samples of this study predate the infection). Cell type and time point are not known. What was sequenced was PBMCs or a T cell subset sorted from them (not recorded which). The CDR3 is CASSKVQYEQYF. The CDR3 coding sequence is TGTGCCAGCAGCAAAGTACAATACGAGCAGTACTTC.